The present T cell receptor beta chain was sequenced within a study of blood T cell repertoires in COVID-19. Study information: Material from acute and convalescent COVID-19 was sourced from the United States, Italy and Spain. The analysed material was cDNA or gDNA that came from T cells, B-cell-depleted T cells, or PBMCs.

Details on this clone: The junction differs from germline at one of its ends, possibly a read error.

The CDR3 covers 9 residues. Per germline, CDR1 MNHEY and CDR2 SMNVEV (reference sequence). Authors' processing steps: Amplification from reference gene primers served as the basis for estimated nucleated cell counts. Assay used: immunoSEQ multiplex PCR; TCRdb lists only in-frame clones, some missing. V and J calls and clone size follow that table, whereas D and trimming were derived from the DNA. The table has 250,000 to 300,000 clones, approximately 90% seen once. Sequenced material: peripheral blood. The TCR was taken from a woman aged 25 to 39 with COVID-19, enrolled during active disease. The rearrangement uses TRBV27 and TRBJ1-2, with D unresolved. DNA of the CDR3: TGTGCCTTGAGCGGCGGCGGAGCCTTC. It codes for CALSGGGAF.